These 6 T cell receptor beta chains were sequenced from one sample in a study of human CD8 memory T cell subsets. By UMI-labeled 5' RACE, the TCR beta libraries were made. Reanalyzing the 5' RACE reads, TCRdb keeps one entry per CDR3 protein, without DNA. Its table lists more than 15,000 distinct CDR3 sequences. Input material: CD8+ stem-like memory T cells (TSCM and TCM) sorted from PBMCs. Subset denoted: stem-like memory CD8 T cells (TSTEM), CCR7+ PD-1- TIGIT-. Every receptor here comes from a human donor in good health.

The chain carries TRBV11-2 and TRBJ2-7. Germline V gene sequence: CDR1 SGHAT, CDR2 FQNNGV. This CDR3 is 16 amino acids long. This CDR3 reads CASSPKDGQVGDEQYF.

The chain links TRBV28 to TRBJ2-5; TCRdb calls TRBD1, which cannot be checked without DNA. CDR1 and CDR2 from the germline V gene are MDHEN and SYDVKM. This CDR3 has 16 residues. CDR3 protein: CASSFSRDRVGETQYF.

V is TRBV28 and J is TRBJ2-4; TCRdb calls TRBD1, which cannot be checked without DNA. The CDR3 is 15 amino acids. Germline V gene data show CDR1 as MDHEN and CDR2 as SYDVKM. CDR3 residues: CASSLIGGPKNIQYF. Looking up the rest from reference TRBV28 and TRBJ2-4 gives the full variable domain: DVKVTQSSRYLVKRTGEKVFLECVQDMDHENMFWYRQDPGLGLRLIYFSYDVKMKEKGDIPEGYSVSREKKERFSLILESASTNQTSMYLCASSLIGGPKNIQYFGAGTRLSVL.

The CDR3 sequence is CASGVGTSTDTQYF. The V gene is TRBV5-1, the J gene TRBJ2-3. Per germline, CDR1 SGHRS and CDR2 YFSETQ. The CDR3 is 14 residues long.

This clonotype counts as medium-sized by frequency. The CDR3 reads CASSLQQKNTGELFF. The chain joins TRBV11-2 to TRBJ2-2. Germline V lookup: CDR1 SGHAT, CDR2 FQNNGV. The CDR3 spans 15 residues.

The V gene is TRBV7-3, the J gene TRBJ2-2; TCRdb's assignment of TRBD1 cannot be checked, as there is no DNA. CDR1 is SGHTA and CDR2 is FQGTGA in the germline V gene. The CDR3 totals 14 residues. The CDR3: CASSSGQGAGELFF.